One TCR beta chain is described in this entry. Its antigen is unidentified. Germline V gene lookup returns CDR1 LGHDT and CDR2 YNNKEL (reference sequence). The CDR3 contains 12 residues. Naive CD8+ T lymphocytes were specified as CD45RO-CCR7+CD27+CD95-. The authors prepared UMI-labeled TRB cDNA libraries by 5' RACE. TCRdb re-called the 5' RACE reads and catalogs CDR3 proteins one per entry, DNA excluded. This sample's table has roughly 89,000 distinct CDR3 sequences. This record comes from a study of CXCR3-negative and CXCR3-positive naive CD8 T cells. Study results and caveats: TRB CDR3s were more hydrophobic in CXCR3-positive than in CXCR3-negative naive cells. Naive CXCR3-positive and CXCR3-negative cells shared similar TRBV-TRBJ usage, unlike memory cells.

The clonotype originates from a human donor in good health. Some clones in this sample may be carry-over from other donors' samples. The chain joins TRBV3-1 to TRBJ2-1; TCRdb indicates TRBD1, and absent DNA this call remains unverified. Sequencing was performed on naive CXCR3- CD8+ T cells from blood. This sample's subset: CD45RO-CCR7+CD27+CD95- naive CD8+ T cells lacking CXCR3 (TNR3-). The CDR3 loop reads CASSQAGGEQFF.